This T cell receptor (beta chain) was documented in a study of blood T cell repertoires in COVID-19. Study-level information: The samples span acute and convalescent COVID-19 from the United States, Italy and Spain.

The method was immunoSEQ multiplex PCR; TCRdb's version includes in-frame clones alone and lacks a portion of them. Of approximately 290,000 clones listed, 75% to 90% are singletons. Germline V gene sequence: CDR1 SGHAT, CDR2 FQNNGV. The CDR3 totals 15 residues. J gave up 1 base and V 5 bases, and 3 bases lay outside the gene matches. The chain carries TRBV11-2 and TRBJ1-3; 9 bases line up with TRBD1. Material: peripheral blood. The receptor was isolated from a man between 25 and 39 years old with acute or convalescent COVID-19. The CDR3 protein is CASSEGQGSGNTIYF. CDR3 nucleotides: TGTGCCAGCAGCGAGGGACAGGGTTCTGGAAACACCATATATTTT.